This T cell receptor (beta chain) was recovered during a study of CD8+CD57+ T cells in acquired aplastic anemia. Overall study: Average DNA yield from sorted CD4+ and CD8+ cells was approximately 3 ug.

The germline V gene encodes CDR1 LGHDT and CDR2 YNNKEL (reference sequence). Between the trimmed V and J ends, which lost 4 bases and 14 bases, there was a span of 21 bases. The CDR3 has 15 residues. All patients picked for sequencing had shown, by flow cytometry, an expansion of CD8+CD57+ cells. Each patient had severe acquired aplastic anemia. Receipt of therapy had not occurred in any patient by the time of blood sampling. Regarding the study as a whole: Overlap between patients and controls comprised just under 30 CD8+ CDR3 sequences.

This clonotype was seen a few times. The antigen remains unidentified. Genomic DNA was employed as the template in profiling TCR beta VDJ and CDR3. TCRdb fed the reads into MiXCR, producing one record per CDR3 protein. The data hold around 500,000 distinct CDR3 sequences, with around 30% observed a single time. The sequencing sample was made of sorted CD4+, CD8+, or CD8+CD57+ T cells (not recorded which) from PBMCs. This chain uses TRBV3-1 with TRBJ1-6; weak D call: TRBD1 (6 bases). The clonotype was recovered from a human donor with aplastic anemia. CDR3: CASSLTAGAPGTLHF. The CDR3 DNA is TGTGCCAGCAGCCTCACGGCGGGGGCGCCGGGAACCCTCCACTTT.